These 8 T cell receptor beta chains were sequenced from one sample in a study of T-cell memory formation after mild COVID-19. TCRdb processed the 5' RACE reads anew with MiXCR; each CDR3 protein has one entry. The table lists fewer than 250,000 distinct CDR3 sequences, under 12% of them singletons. Input material: PBMCs or a T cell subset sorted from them (not recorded which). The receptors were gathered from a man aged 18 to 30 who had mild COVID-19 (a few samples of this study predate the infection). Cell type and time point are not known.

A few counts support this clonotype. The chain is built from TRBV27 and TRBJ1-1; D not resolved. V lost 5 bases to trimming and J lost 2 bases, with 12 bases between them. The CDR3 spans 14 residues. Germline V lookup: CDR1 MNHEY, CDR2 SMNVEV (reference sequence). Here the CDR3 DNA reads TGTGCCAGCAGTCCCCGGGCAGTCAACACTGAAGCTTTCTTT. It specifies CASSPRAVNTEAFF.

This clonotype was picked up a small number of times. The rearrangement links TRBV7-2 to TRBJ2-7, with TRBD1 matching over 9 bases. The V gene end was trimmed by 5 bases and the J gene end by 5 bases; junction bases not matched to a gene: 7. Germline CDR1 reads SGHTA; CDR2 reads FQGNSA. The CDR3 is 14 residues long. The CDR3, as DNA: TGTGCCAGCAGCATCGGGACAGGGTACCACGAGCAGTACTTC. Encoded protein: CASSIGTGYHEQYF.

This clonotype was picked up a small number of times. The rearrangement uses TRBV2 and TRBJ2-3, with TRBD2 identical over 10 bases. CDR3 length: 14 residues. CDR1 SNHLY and CDR2 FYNNEI come from the germline V gene. With 10 bases clipped from V and 1 base from J, the junction kept 5 bases outside the gene matches. CDR3 region: CATITSGGTDTQYF. The DNA of the CDR3 is TGTGCCACCATCACTAGCGGGGGCACAGATACGCAGTATTTT.

The J gene is TRBJ2-5, the V gene TRBV7-2, with D uncertain. The V and J ends lost 1 base and 1 base respectively, with 13 bases between them. The germline CDR1 and CDR2 sequences are SGHTA and FQGNSA. This CDR3 has 16 residues. This CDR3 is CASSLGVSAVQETQYF. CDR3 nucleotides: TGTGCCAGCAGCTTAGGAGTATCAGCAGTCCAAGAGACCCAGTACTTC.

The gene calls are TRBV20-1 and TRBJ1-2, with 7 bases lining up with TRBD1. Germline CDR1 reads DFQATT; CDR2 reads SNEGSKA (reference sequence). V dropped 5 bases and J dropped 8; count of bases not matched to a gene: 11. CDR3 length: 13 amino acids. The CDR3 nucleotides are TGCAGTGCTGAACGAACAGGGGCCGGGGGCTACACCTTC. Amino acids: CSAERTGAGGYTF.

V gene TRBV30 combines with J gene TRBJ1-5; no definite D call. The CDR3 is 14 amino acids. Per germline, CDR1 GTSNPN and CDR2 SVGIG (reference sequence). Trimming stripped 1 base from V and 6 bases from J, with 13 bases between. CDR3 DNA: TGTGCCTGGAGTGCCGTCGGGGAGACTCAGCCCCAGCATTTT. It encodes CAWSAVGETQPQHF.

The chain joins TRBV18 to TRBJ2-7, with D unresolved. The CDR3 loop spans 15 amino acids. The germline V and J ends were trimmed by 3 bases and 4 bases, with 16 bases remaining between them. CDR1 is KGHSH and CDR2 is LQKENI in the germline V gene. The CDR3 sequence is CASSPRVYGLYEQYF. The CDR3 DNA reads TGTGCCAGCTCACCCCGAGTGTATGGTTTATACGAGCAGTACTTC.

The chain has TRBV20-1 and TRBJ2-5, with D tentatively TRBD2 (6 bases). This CDR3 is built from 11 residues. Germline CDR1 reads DFQATT; CDR2 reads SNEGSKA (reference sequence). Trimming left V 7 bases short and J 5 bases short, with 11 bases between. The CDR3 loop reads CSGVGRETQYF. The CDR3 bases are TGCAGTGGGGTGGGGAGGGAGACCCAGTACTTC.